This passage covers 2 T cell receptor beta chains from one sample sequenced in a study of blood T cells in healthy people across ages. Combining a sample-barcoded 5' primer with a J-beta primer mix, a second PCR ran for roughly 6 to 12 cycles. Each CDR3 protein is one row after TCRdb ran MiXCR on the 5' RACE reads. This table has some 1.4 million distinct CDR3 sequences, approximately 40% appearing once. Source material: blood. All receptors derive from a woman aged 18-35 years in good health.

The chain carries TRBV29-1 and TRBJ1-4; D uncertain. V shed 6 bases and J shed 2 bases, with 16 bases lying between them. This CDR3 region has 15 residues. The germline CDR1 and CDR2 sequences are SQVTM and ANQGSEA. The CDR3 bases are TGCAGCGTAGCGGACGACCGGTCCACTAATGAAAAACTGTTTTTT. The encoded protein is CSVADDRSTNEKLFF.

V is TRBV20-1 and J is TRBJ2-4, with a possible D match to TRBD2 (6 bases). TRBJ2-7 matches the DNA end more closely, so the J call is doubtful. Per the germline V gene, CDR1 is DFQATT and CDR2 is SNEGSKA (reference sequence). The CDR3 covers 15 residues. The CDR3 sequence: CSARDPAGSPPEQYF. In DNA form, the CDR3 reads TGCAGTGCTAGAGATCCCGCGGGATCACCACCCGAGCAGTACTTC.